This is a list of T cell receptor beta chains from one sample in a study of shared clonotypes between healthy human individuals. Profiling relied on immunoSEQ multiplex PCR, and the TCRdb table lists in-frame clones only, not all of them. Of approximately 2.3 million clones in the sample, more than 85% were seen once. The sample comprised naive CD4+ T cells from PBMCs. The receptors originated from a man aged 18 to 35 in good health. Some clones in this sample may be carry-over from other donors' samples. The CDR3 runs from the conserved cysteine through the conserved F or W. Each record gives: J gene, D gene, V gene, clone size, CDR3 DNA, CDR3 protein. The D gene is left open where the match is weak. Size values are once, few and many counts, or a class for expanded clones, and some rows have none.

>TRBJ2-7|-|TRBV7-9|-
TGTGCCAGCAGCTTCGATCTGACAGGTATCGGGCAGTACTTC
CASSFDLTGIGQYF
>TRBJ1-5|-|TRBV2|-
TGTGCCAGCAGTGTTAGTGTTCAGCCCCAGCATTTT
CASSVSVQPQHF
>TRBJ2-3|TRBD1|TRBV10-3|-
TGTGCCATCAGGGCCCCAGACAGGGTGGCAGATACGCAGTATTTT
CAIRAPDRVADTQYF
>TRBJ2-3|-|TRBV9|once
TGTGCCAGCAGCGCCAGGGTGAGCACAGATACGCAGTATTTT
CASSARVSTDTQYF
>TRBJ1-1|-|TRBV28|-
TGTGCCAGCAGTTTACAAGATCGAGCTTTCTTT
CASSLQDRAFF
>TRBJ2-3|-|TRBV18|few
TGTGCCAGCTCTCGACAGCCTAGCACAGATACGCAGTATTTT
CASSRQPSTDTQYF
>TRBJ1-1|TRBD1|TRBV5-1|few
TGCGCCAGCAGCTCCAGGACAGGGGGCACTGAAGCTTTCTTT
CASSSRTGGTEAFF
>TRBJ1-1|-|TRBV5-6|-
TGTGCCAGCAGCTTGGGGGACACATCCCTAGGAGCTTTCTTT
CASSLGDTSLGAFF
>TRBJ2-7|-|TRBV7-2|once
TGTGCCAGCAGCTTAGCGCTCTACGAGCAGTACTTC
CASSLALYEQYF
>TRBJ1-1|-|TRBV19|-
TGTGCCAGTGATTTCCGGGGCGCAAAGAACACTGAAGCTTTCTTT
CASDFRGAKNTEAFF
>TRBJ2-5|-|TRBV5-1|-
TGCGCCAGCAGACCCAGCCCCCTGCCCCAAGAGACCCAGTACTTC
CASRPSPLPQETQYF
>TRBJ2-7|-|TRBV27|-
TGTGCCAGCAGCACCAGCCAGGGCCGGTACGAGCAGTACTTC
CASSTSQGRYEQYF
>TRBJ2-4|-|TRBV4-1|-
TGCGCCAGCAGCCAAGGTGACGGGAGCACCAAAAACATTCAGTACTTC
CASSQGDGSTKNIQYF
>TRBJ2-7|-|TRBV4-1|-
TGCGCCAGCAGCCAAGCCCCAAGGGGAATCGACTACGAGCAGTACTTC
CASSQAPRGIDYEQYF
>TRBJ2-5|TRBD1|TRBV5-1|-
TGCGCCAGCAGCTCGGGGACAGGGAAAGAGACCCAGTACTTC
CASSSGTGKETQYF
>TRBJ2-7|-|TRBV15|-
TGTGCCACCAGCAGAGAATCCAGGTTCTCCTACGAGCAGTACTTC
CATSRESRFSYEQYF
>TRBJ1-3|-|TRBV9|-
TGTGCCAGCAGCACCCGGTCTGGAAACACCATATATTTT
CASSTRSGNTIYF
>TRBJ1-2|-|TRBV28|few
TGTGCCAGCAGTTTTTCAGGGAACTATGGCTACACCTTC
CASSFSGNYGYTF
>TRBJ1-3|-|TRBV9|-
TGTGCCAGCAGCGGAGGCCCGCCCAGGGCTGGAAACACCATATATTTT
CASSGGPPRAGNTIYF
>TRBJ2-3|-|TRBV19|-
TGTGCCAGTAGCGTCCAACGCACAGATACGCAGTATTTT
CASSVQRTDTQYF
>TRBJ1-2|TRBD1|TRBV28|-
TGTGCCAGCAGTCCCCGGGACAGTAGAAGCTATGGCTACACCTTC
CASSPRDSRSYGYTF
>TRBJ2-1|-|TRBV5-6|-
TGTGCCAGCACTTTCGTATCCTACAATGAGCAGTTCTTC
CASTFVSYNEQFF
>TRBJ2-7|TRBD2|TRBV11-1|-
TGTGCCAGCAGACAGGCTAGCGGGGGCTACGAGCAGTACTTC
CASRQASGGYEQYF
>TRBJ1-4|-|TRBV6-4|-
TGTGCCAGCAGTCCCTCGAGGGAAAAACTGTTTTTT
CASSPSREKLFF
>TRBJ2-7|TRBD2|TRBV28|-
TGTGCCAGCAGTTTAGTGGGAGGGCCCTCCTACGAGCAGTACTTC
CASSLVGGPSYEQYF
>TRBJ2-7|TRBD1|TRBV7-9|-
TGTGCCAGCAGCTTATCAGGGGGCGAGCAGTACTTC
CASSLSGGEQYF
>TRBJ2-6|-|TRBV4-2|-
TGTGCCACCGTGTTTAGATTAGGGGAACCGTTTTCTGGGGCCAACGTCCTGACTTTC
CATVFRLGEPFSGANVLTF
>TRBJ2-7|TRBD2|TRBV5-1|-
TGCGCCAGCGGTGATAGCGGGGGGAGCTCCTACGAGCAGTACTTC
CASGDSGGSSYEQYF
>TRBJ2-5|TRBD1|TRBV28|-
TGTGCCAGCAGTATCGGAGGGACAGGGGTGGAGACCCAGTACTTC
CASSIGGTGVETQYF
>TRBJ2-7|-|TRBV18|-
TGTGCCAGCTCACCACTCAAGCCCCCGACCTACGAGCAGTACTTC
CASSPLKPPTYEQYF
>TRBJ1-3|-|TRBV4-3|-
TGCGCCAGCAGCCAAGAAGCGGGGGACACGTACACCATATATTTT
CASSQEAGDTYTIYF
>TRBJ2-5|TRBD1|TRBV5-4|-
TGTGCCAGCAGCGGCCCCGGGACAGAGATCCAAGAGACCCAGTACTTC
CASSGPGTEIQETQYF
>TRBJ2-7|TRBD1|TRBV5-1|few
TGCGCCAGCAGCCCCGGACAGGGCGAGCAGTACTTC
CASSPGQGEQYF
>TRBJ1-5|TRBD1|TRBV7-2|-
TGTGCCAGCAGCCCCGGGACAGGGGTATACAATCAGCCCCAGCATTTT
CASSPGTGVYNQPQHF
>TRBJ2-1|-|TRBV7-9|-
TGTGCCAGCACCCTACGCCGGACTATCAGTTACAATGAGCAGTTCTTC
CASTLRRTISYNEQFF
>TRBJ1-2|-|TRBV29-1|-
TGCAGCGTTGGTTTGTCCGGGGGTTACTATGGCTACACCTTC
CSVGLSGGYYGYTF
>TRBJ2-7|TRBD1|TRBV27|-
TGTGCCAGCAGTTTGATGGGACAGGGGGCGCCGGGCCCCTACGAGCAGTACTTC
CASSLMGQGAPGPYEQYF
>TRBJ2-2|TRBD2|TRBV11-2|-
TGTGCCAGCAGCTTATACGCGGGAGGGGTCACCGGGGAGCTGTTTTTT
CASSLYAGGVTGELFF
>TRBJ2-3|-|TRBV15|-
TGTGCCACCAGCAGAGTAACAACCACAGATACGCAGTATTTT
CATSRVTTTDTQYF
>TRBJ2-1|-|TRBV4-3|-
TGCGCCAGCAGCCAAGATTTGGTCTTGGGGCAGGCCCCCCGGCAGTTCTTC
CASSQDLVLGQAPRQFF
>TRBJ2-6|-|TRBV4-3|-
TGCGCCAGCAGCCAGGCCATAGGGACCTCCTGGGGCTCTGGGGCCAACGTCCTGACTTTC
CASSQAIGTSWGSGANVLTF
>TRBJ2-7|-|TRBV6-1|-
TGTGCCAGCAGTGACCAACTAGGACTCGAGCAGTACTTC
CASSDQLGLEQYF
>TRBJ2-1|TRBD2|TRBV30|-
TGTGCCTGGAGTGGGGCTAGCGGGAGGCCGGATGAGCAGTTCTTC
CAWSGASGRPDEQFF